This T cell receptor beta chain was sequenced during a study of beta chain features in type 1 diabetes. This clone was picked up a small number of times. Antigen unknown. CD4+ cells of the naive, central memory, regulatory and stem cell-like memory types were sorted via CD45RO/CCR7/CD25/CD127/CD95/CD27. Overall study findings and caveats: When cDNA is sequenced, cells with high TCR expression could be over-represented. When VDJ junctions were examined, type 1 diabetes patients showed fewer insertions and more deletions. There was no resolution here of whether HLA type influences TCRB rearrangement. When Type 1 diabetes patients were examined, their TCRB CDR3s proved moderately but significantly shorter in all four CD4+ subsets.

Expressed TCRB transcripts were sequenced because the isolated RNA had all been reverse transcribed beforehand. Method: immunoSEQ multiplex PCR; TCRdb's copy keeps in-frame clones and lacks some. The sample yields approximately 170,000 clones, 7% to 9% seen once. The CDR3 contains 14 residues. Trimming took 3 bases from V and 8 from J; bases not matched to a gene: 10. CDR1 is SGDLS, CDR2 YYNGEE, per germline. The J gene is TRBJ1-2, the V gene TRBV9; 7 bases are shared with TRBD1. The TCR was taken from a man between 18 and 29 years old with type 1 diabetes. Sequencing was carried out using central memory CD4+ T cells from blood. The DNA of the CDR3 is TGTGCCAGCAGCGCTCTAAGACAGGGCGGGGGCTACACCTTC. Its translation is CASSALRQGGGYTF. The complete variable domain, with remaining parts taken from reference TRBV9 and TRBJ1-2, reads DSGVTQTPKHLITATGQRVTLRCSPRSGDLSVYWYQQSLDQGLQFLIQYYNGEERAKGNILERFSAQQFPDLHSELNLSSLELGDSALYFCASSALRQGGGYTFGSGTRLTVV.